The sample holds many counts of the clone carrying this T cell receptor (beta chain). The record originates from a study of T cell repertoires in cytomegalovirus infection. TCRdb used MiXCR to reprocess the reads, holding one entry per CDR3 protein. The sample consists of about 300,000 distinct CDR3 sequences, approximately 8.9% of them appearing once. The CDR3 length is 14 residues. The V gene's germline CDR1 is SGHTA and CDR2 FQGNSA. V dropped 5 bases and J dropped 3; count of bases not matched to a gene: 2. The rearrangement uses TRBV7-2 and TRBJ2-3, with TRBD2 identical over 10 bases. This clonotype was obtained from a human donor in good health (CMV status not recorded). Some clones in this sample may be carry-over from other donors' samples. Sequencing was performed on PBMCs. The CDR3 DNA is TGTGCCAGCAGCCCGGGACTAGCGACAGATACGCAGTATTTT. Protein sequence: CASSPGLATDTQYF.